This entry is about one T cell receptor (beta chain). Its antigen is undetermined. Profiling relied on immunoSEQ multiplex PCR, and the TCRdb table lists in-frame clones only, not all of them. In the table there are 9,100 or so clones, roughly two thirds of which are singletons. The data originate from a study of radiation and T cells in renal cell carcinoma. Findings and caveats of the study: Compared with controls, irradiated tumors had more, larger dominant CDR3 motifs. Compared with controls, irradiated tumors showed greater TCR clonality.

The treatment here: treatment-naive control, cytoreductive nephrectomy. Control samples are tumors resected by cytoreductive nephrectomy without prior radiation. The input for sequencing was tumor tissue, taken from a patient whose treatment was nephrectomy without radiotherapy. The clonotype comes from a man aged 60 to 75 with renal cell carcinoma.

DNA for the CDR3: TGTGCCAGCACGGGCCAGGGCGCAAACACCATATATTTT. Translating it yields CASTGQGANTIYF. The chain couples TRBV9 to TRBJ1-3; possibly TRBD1 for D (5 bases). V lost 6 bases and J 6 bases, leaving 13 bases between the germline ends. Germline CDR1 reads SGDLS; CDR2 reads YYNGEE. This CDR3 contains 13 residues.